This T cell receptor (beta chain) was recorded in a study of regulatory T cells. Comments on this clone: Its antigen remains unidentified.

Regulatory (CD25-high CD127-low) and conventional (CD25-low CD127-high) CD4+ T cells were sorted separately. Trimming took 7 bases from V and 2 from J, leaving 17 bases between them. CDR1 and CDR2 (germline): SGHRS, YFSETQ. The CDR3 is 15 residues long. Points from the study as a whole: Hydrophobic residues at CDR3 positions 6 and 7 were enriched in conventional CD4+ T cells of CD3G-deficient patients.

Amplification used 52 TRBV primers and 13 TRBJ primers. The protocol was immunoSEQ multiplex PCR, while the TCRdb copy is restricted to in-frame clones and leaves out a portion. Of about 32,000 clones in the sample, 89% were seen once. The J gene is TRBJ2-3, the V gene TRBV5-1, with D possibly being TRBD2 (7 bases). This receptor was taken from a person aged 18 to 30 with CD3G deficiency. Sequencing was performed on conventional CD4+ T cells sorted from blood. The CDR3 DNA reads as TGCGCCAGCTCCGGGGGGCCGGGCTCCACAGATACGCAGTATTTT. Translating it yields CASSGGPGSTDTQYF.